The 14 T cell receptor beta chains presented below share a single source sample, sequenced in a study of blood T cell repertoires in COVID-19 (dated by TCRdb to between 2020 and 2021). The library was produced with the immunoSEQ multiplex PCR assay. Sourced from immuneACCESS, this table was stored by TCRdb with only in-frame sequences that have V and J called. A share of the clones is absent; for the studies checked, an unresolved V gene accounts for under half, and the remainder has no known explanation. This sample has fewer than 80,000 clones in its table, and less than 90% of those were observed once. About 8.2% of the sample is taken by the ten largest. Input material: peripheral blood. These receptors originate from a human donor in a cohort sampled during active COVID-19.

This clone has a handful of counts. The genes are TRBV19 and TRBJ1-1; TRBD1 aligns across 7 bases. V lost 3 bases and J lost 4; bases outside the gene matches: 8. The CDR3 contains 15 residues. Germline assignment: CDR1 LNHDA and CDR2 SQIVND (reference sequence). The CDR3 spells CASSISSGGSTEAFF. As DNA, the CDR3 is TGTGCCAGTAGTATCTCTTCAGGGGGTTCCACTGAAGCTTTCTTT.

The chain recombines TRBV4-1 with TRBJ1-2, with 7 bases fitting TRBD1. This CDR3 is built from 15 residues. Trimming took 0 bases from V and 4 from J; bases not matched to a gene: 5. Germline V lookup: CDR1 MGHRA, CDR2 YSYEKL. CDR3 in amino acids: CASSQEAAGGYGYTF. Here the CDR3 DNA reads TGCGCCAGCAGCCAAGAGGCGGCAGGGGGCTATGGCTACACCTTC.

The gene calls are TRBV20-1 and TRBJ1-6; 7 positions agree with TRBD1. This CDR3 region has 14 residues. CDR1 and CDR2 (germline): DFQATT, SNEGSKA (reference sequence). The J segment lost 7 bases and the V segment lost 3 bases, leaving 6 bases of the junction unmatched. The CDR3 DNA reads TGCAGTGCTAGTTCTGGGACAGCAAATTCACCCCTCCACTTT. Its translation is CSASSGTANSPLHF.

V usage is TRBV25-1 and J usage is TRBJ1-2; D possibly corresponds to TRBD1 (5 bases). CDR3 size: 16 residues. Germline CDR1 MGHDK, CDR2 SYGVNS. The V gene lost 5 bases and the J gene lost 4 bases, with 20 bases spanning the gap. CDR3: CASSPPGSLGGYGYTF. The CDR3, as DNA: TGTGCCAGCAGTCCTCCCGGGTCCCTCGGGGGCTATGGCTACACCTTC.

The genes are TRBV30 and TRBJ2-2; D might be TRBD2 (6 bases). The V gene's germline CDR1 is GTSNPN and CDR2 SVGIG (reference sequence). The V gene lost 2 bases and the J gene lost 0 bases, with 10 bases spanning the gap. The length of the CDR3 is 15 residues. In DNA, the CDR3 is TGTGCCTGGAGTCCCGGCGGGACGAACACCGGGGAGCTGTTTTTT. The encoded protein is CAWSPGGTNTGELFF. Full variable domain (remainder filled in from reference TRBV30 and TRBJ2-2): SQTIHQWPATLVQPVGSPLSLECTVEGTSNPNLYWYRQAAGRGLQLLFYSVGIGQISSEVPQNLSASRPQDRQFILSSKKLLLSDSGFYLCAWSPGGTNTGELFFGEGSRLTVL.

V and J are TRBV5-1 and TRBJ2-5, with 7 bases fitting TRBD1. The length of the CDR3 is 14 residues. The junction had 6 bases not matched to a gene; V was cut back by 5 bases and J by 2 bases. The germline gives CDR1 SGHRS, CDR2 YFSETQ. Here the CDR3 reads CASRAGTVQETQYF. CDR3 nucleotide sequence: TGCGCCAGCAGGGCCGGGACAGTGCAAGAGACCCAGTACTTC.

This sequence joins TRBV16 and TRBJ1-5; D possibly corresponds to TRBD1 (5 bases). The CDR3 has 17 amino acids. Germline lookup yields CDR1 KGHSY and CDR2 FQNENV. V lost 5 bases and J lost 3, with 20 bases in between. The CDR3 protein is CASSNSWGPANNQPQHF. The CDR3 DNA sequence: TGTGCCAGCAGCAATTCCTGGGGCCCGGCTAACAATCAGCCCCAGCATTTT. The full variable domain, its missing parts supplied by reference TRBV16 and TRBJ1-5, is GEEVAQTPKHLVRGEGQKAKLYCAPIKGHSYVFWYQQVLKNEFKFLISFQNENVFDETGMPKERFSAKCLPNSPCSLEIQATKLEDSAVYFCASSNSWGPANNQPQHFGDGTRLSIL.

The chain couples TRBV4-1 to TRBJ2-7, with a possible D match to TRBD2 (5 bases). V lost 3 bases and J 3 bases, leaving 15 bases between the germline ends. Germline CDR1 is MGHRA and CDR2 is YSYEKL. The CDR3 spans 15 residues. The chain's CDR3 is CASSQRTAEHYEQYF. The DNA of the CDR3 is TGCGCCAGCAGCCAGAGAACAGCGGAACACTACGAGCAGTACTTC.

The V and J genes are TRBV13 and TRBJ2-3; weak D call: TRBD1 (6 bases). From germline, CDR1 is PRHDT and CDR2 FYEKMQ (reference sequence). Trimming stripped 6 bases from V and 11 bases from J, with 15 bases between. CDR3 length equals 12 residues. The CDR3 loop reads CASSQGPREQYF. CDR3 nucleotides: TGTGCCAGCAGTCAGGGGCCCCGGGAGCAGTATTTT. Looking up the rest from reference TRBV13 and TRBJ2-3 gives the full variable domain: AAGVIQSPRHLIKEKRETATLKCYPIPRHDTVYWYQQGPGQDPQFLISFYEKMQSDKGSIPDRFSAQQFSDYHSELNMSSLELGDSALYFCASSQGPREQYFGPGTRLTVL.

DNA for the CDR3: TGCAGTGCCAGTGGGAGGAATGAGCAGTTCTTC. It encodes CSASGRNEQFF. This rearrangement joins TRBV20-1 to TRBJ2-1, with D possibly being TRBD2 (6 bases). Germline V gene sequence: CDR1 DFQATT, CDR2 SNEGSKA (reference sequence). The germline V and J ends were trimmed by 6 bases and 7 bases, with 10 bases remaining between them. The CDR3 totals 11 residues.

This sequence joins TRBV7-9 and TRBJ1-1, with D perhaps matching TRBD1 (5 bases). CDR3 length: 15 residues. CDR1 SEHNR and CDR2 FQNEAQ come from the germline V gene (reference sequence). The V end was cut by 5 bases, the J end by 7 bases, with 20 bases between. CDR3 loop: CASSTKSGRGFEAFF. In nucleotides, the CDR3 is TGTGCCAGCAGCACCAAATCGGGGAGGGGTTTTGAAGCTTTCTTT.

This clone occurred once. The gene calls are TRBV5-6 and TRBJ2-3, with TRBD2 identical over 13 bases. Germline-derived CDR1 and CDR2 are SGHDT and YYEEEE. The CDR3 totals 18 residues. J was trimmed by 0 bases and V by 4 bases; bases with no gene match: 8. The CDR3 here is CASSAPGLAGFSTDTQYF. The CDR3 DNA is TGTGCCAGCAGCGCCCCGGGACTAGCGGGGTTTAGCACAGATACGCAGTATTTT.

This clone was picked up a small number of times. This chain connects TRBV12-3 or TRBV12-4 to TRBJ1-1; no reliable D call. This CDR3 has 11 amino acids. Trimming took off 7 bases at V and 11 bases at J, with 14 bases between the two ends. For the CDR3, the DNA is TGTGCCAGCAACATCGGCGGTAGGGCTTTCTTT. Its protein product is CASNIGGRAFF.

The chain combines TRBV30 with TRBJ1-1, with D unresolved. Trimming stripped 4 bases from V and 7 bases from J, with 13 bases between. Germline V lookup: CDR1 GTSNPN, CDR2 SVGIG (reference sequence). The CDR3 covers 12 residues. The CDR3 sequence is CAWKGGSIEAFF. CDR3 nucleotide sequence: TGTGCCTGGAAGGGAGGGTCGATTGAAGCTTTCTTT.